A single sample gave rise to the 30 T cell receptor beta chains below, sequenced in a study of T cell responses to AZD1222 COVID-19 vaccine. Sequencing was performed with immunoSEQ multiplex PCR; in TCRdb, only in-frame clones are kept and a portion is missing. The sample yields about 100,000 clones, 87% seen once. This specimen consisted of peripheral blood, obtained 28 days after the second AZD1222 dose. The receptors originated from an adult who received the AZD1222 COVID-19 vaccine.

This chain connects TRBV11-2 to TRBJ1-4, with D uncertain. The germline V and J ends were trimmed by 1 base and 0 bases, with 15 bases remaining between them. Germline CDR1 and CDR2: SGHAT and FQNNGV. The CDR3 has 18 residues. CDR3 DNA: TGTGCCAGCAGCTTAGGGCACTGGGGTATTGCAACTAATGAAAAACTGTTTTTT. Amino acids: CASSLGHWGIATNEKLFF.

This chain connects TRBV19 to TRBJ1-2, with D tentatively TRBD1 (6 bases). V was trimmed by 3 bases and J by 5 bases, leaving 10 bases between them. The length of the CDR3 is 13 residues. The germline gives CDR1 LNHDA, CDR2 SQIVND (reference sequence). The CDR3: CASSIGTKYGYTF. In DNA form, the CDR3 reads TGTGCCAGTAGTATCGGGACAAAGTATGGCTACACCTTC.

The chain has TRBV14 and TRBJ1-4; a possible D gene is TRBD1 (6 bases). The CDR3 totals 15 residues. V was trimmed by 1 base and J by 7 bases, leaving 13 bases between them. Germline V CDR1 and CDR2: SGHDN, FVKESK. CDR3 sequence (DNA): TGTGCCAGCAGCCAAGTTACAGGGTCCGGTGAAAAACTGTTTTTT. Encoded protein: CASSQVTGSGEKLFF.

The CDR3: CSVDWINEQFF. CDR3 coding DNA: TGCAGCGTGGACTGGATTAATGAGCAGTTCTTC. The chain uses TRBV29-1 and TRBJ2-1, with D possibly matching TRBD2 (5 bases). The CDR3 consists of 11 residues. Looked up from germline, CDR1 is SQVTM and CDR2 is ANQGSEA. The germline V and J ends were trimmed by 6 bases and 7 bases, with 10 bases remaining between them.

This clone was counted a single time. The rearrangement uses TRBV30 and TRBJ1-6; D not certain. The CDR3 runs 11 residues. V dropped 2 bases and J dropped 9 bases, with 5 bases sitting between them. Germline loops: CDR1 GTSNPN, CDR2 SVGIG (reference sequence). CDR3 DNA: TGTGCCTGGAGTCTCGGTTCACCCCTCCACTTT. Translated, it gives CAWSLGSPLHF.

This clone came up once. The chain combines TRBV5-4 with TRBJ2-5; 15 bases match TRBD2. CDR3 length: 17 amino acids. Per the germline V gene, CDR1 is SGHNT and CDR2 is YYREEE (reference sequence). Trimming at V came to 5 bases and at J to 3 bases, leaving 8 bases not matched to a gene. The CDR3 nucleotides read TGTGCCAGCAGAGAGGGACTAGCGGGAGGCAGTAAAGAGACCCAGTACTTC. This translates into CASREGLAGGSKETQYF. The full variable domain, in which reference TRBV5-4 and TRBJ2-5 provide the parts outside the CDR3, is ETGVTQSPTHLIKTRGQQVTLRCSSQSGHNTVSWYQQALGQGPQFIFQYYREEENGRGNFPPRFSGLQFPNYSSELNVNALELDDSALYLCASREGLAGGSKETQYFGPGTRLLVL.

J is TRBJ1-5 and V is TRBV2; 10 bases match TRBD1. The CDR3 is made up of 16 amino acids. Germline CDR1 reads SNHLY; CDR2 reads FYNNEI. The V gene end was trimmed by 6 bases and the J gene end by 6 bases; junction bases not matched to a gene: 11. The CDR3 sequence is CASSRDRGGSGQPQHF. In DNA form, the CDR3 reads TGTGCCAGCAGCCGGGACAGGGGAGGTTCGGGTCAGCCCCAGCATTTT.

The CDR3 DNA reads as TGCGCCAGCAGCCAGGAAAGGGTTAATGAAAAACTGTTTTTT. It specifies CASSQERVNEKLFF. The V call is TRBV4-1, the J call TRBJ1-4; no clear D gene. With 3 bases removed from V and 4 bases from J, the gap between germline ends came to 9 bases. The V gene's germline CDR1 is MGHRA and CDR2 YSYEKL. This CDR3 is 14 amino acids long.

The chain carries TRBV19 and TRBJ2-7; 8 bases are a match to TRBD1. The CDR3 has 18 residues. The ends lost 5 bases at V and 1 base at J; junction bases unmatched: 16. Germline V gives CDR1 LNHDA, CDR2 SQIVND (reference sequence). CDR3 loop: CASSSQGARDYLSYEQYF. CDR3 DNA: TGTGCCAGTAGTTCTCAGGGGGCGAGAGATTACCTTTCCTACGAGCAGTACTTC.

The rearrangement joins TRBV7-9 to TRBJ2-1; TRBD2 aligns across 7 bases. Germline V CDR1 and CDR2: SEHNR, FQNEAQ (reference sequence). CDR3 length: 16 residues. With 4 bases clipped from V and 6 bases from J, the junction kept 12 bases outside the gene matches. CDR3 bases: TGTGCCAGCAGCTCCCCCCGCGGGAGAGGTTTCAATGAGCAGTTCTTC. Its translation: CASSSPRGRGFNEQFF.

The chain couples TRBV2 to TRBJ1-1; D may be TRBD1 (5 bases). This CDR3 contains 16 residues. V lost 10 bases and J lost 0, with 21 bases in between. Germline-derived CDR1 and CDR2 are SNHLY and FYNNEI. The CDR3 DNA sequence: TGTGCCACCCCGGGGCGGCCCCGCTTCATGAACACTGAAGCTTTCTTT. Amino acids: CATPGRPRFMNTEAFF.

Here the CDR3 DNA reads TGCAGTGCTAGTTCCGGTAATAATTCACCCCTCCACTTT. Translated, it gives CSASSGNNSPLHF. The chain is built from TRBV20-1 and TRBJ1-6; D gene unclear. Germline CDR1 is DFQATT and CDR2 is SNEGSKA (reference sequence). There are 13 residues in the CDR3. The V end was cut by 3 bases, the J end by 5 bases, with 8 bases between.

The V and J genes are TRBV9 and TRBJ2-5; 11 bases match TRBD1. This CDR3 is 15 amino acids long. After removal of 4 bases from V and 4 bases from J, the junction contained 6 bases not matched to a gene. Per the germline V gene, CDR1 is SGDLS and CDR2 is YYNGEE. The CDR3 reads CASSPGQGEVETQYF. The CDR3 DNA follows: TGTGCCAGCAGCCCGGGACAGGGGGAGGTAGAGACCCAGTACTTC.

The chain employs TRBV7-3 and TRBJ2-1, with 11 nucleotides matching TRBD2. The CDR3 length is 16 residues. V lost 4 bases to trimming and J lost 3 bases; unmatched junction nucleotides: 5. Germline CDR1 SGHTA, CDR2 FQGTGA. For the CDR3, the DNA is TGTGCCAGCAGCTCAACCGGGACTAGCGGCTACAATGAGCAGTTCTTC. It encodes CASSSTGTSGYNEQFF.

For this clone: The sample holds other DNA sequences that translate to the same CDR3. The V call is TRBV2, the J call TRBJ1-2, with D uncertain. Per the germline V gene, CDR1 is SNHLY and CDR2 is FYNNEI. V was trimmed by 4 bases and J by 1 base, leaving 4 bases between them. The CDR3 loop spans 12 amino acids. CDR3 in DNA: TGTGCCAGCAGTGCTGGTAACTATGGCTACACCTTC. Translation: CASSAGNYGYTF.

The genes are TRBV5-5 and TRBJ2-2, with D perhaps TRBD1 (6 bases). Trimming left V 3 bases short and J 2 bases short, with 11 bases between. The CDR3 spans 15 residues. Germline CDR1 reads SGHKS; CDR2 reads YYEKEE (reference sequence). CDR3 DNA: TGTGCCAGCAGCTGGACAGAATCAAACACCGGGGAGCTGTTTTTT. It codes for CASSWTESNTGELFF.

As to this clone: The junction does not match germline at one end; this may be a read error. The chain couples TRBV7-7 to TRBJ2-2, with D hard to call. The CDR3 has 13 amino acids. The V gene's germline CDR1 is SSHAT and CDR2 FNYEAQ (reference sequence). The CDR3 spells CASSLRANGELFF. In DNA, the CDR3 is TGTGCTAGCAGCTTAAGAGCAAACGGGGAGCTGTTTTTT.

The gene calls are TRBV19 and TRBJ2-3, with 14 bases fitting TRBD2. The length of the CDR3 is 18 residues. Germline V gene sequence: CDR1 LNHDA, CDR2 SQIVND (reference sequence). Losses at the gene ends were 6 bases for V and 4 bases for J; bases not matched to a gene: 12. The DNA for the CDR3 is TGTGCCAGTAGAGCCGGGACTAGCGGGAGATGGGGTCCAGATACGCAGTATTTT. Translating it yields CASRAGTSGRWGPDTQYF.

This chain joins TRBV5-1 and TRBJ2-3; D might be TRBD1 (5 bases). Germline CDR1 and CDR2: SGHRS and YFSETQ. The germline V and J ends were trimmed by 0 bases and 2 bases, with 10 bases remaining between them. This CDR3 contains 15 residues. The CDR3 loop reads CASSLEGITTDTQYF. The CDR3 region has the DNA TGCGCCAGCAGCTTGGAGGGGATAACCACAGATACGCAGTATTTT.

This clone has only a few counts. The chain links TRBV5-5 to TRBJ1-3; D remains unclear. The V gene's germline CDR1 is SGHKS and CDR2 YYEKEE (reference sequence). Between the trimmed V and J ends, which lost 4 bases and 4 bases, there was a span of 18 bases. The CDR3 sequence is 16 residues long. The CDR3: CASSKTRTAGGNTIYF. CDR3 DNA sequence: TGTGCCAGCAGCAAGACGCGGACGGCCGGGGGAAACACCATATATTTT.

The chain joins TRBV6-1 to TRBJ2-3, with 7 bases matching TRBD2. Germline V gene data show CDR1 as MNHNS and CDR2 as SASEGT. The CDR3 contains 16 residues. After removal of 1 base from V and 5 bases from J, the junction contained 9 bases not matched to a gene. The CDR3, as DNA: TGTGCCAGCAGTGAAGGGGCTAGCGGATTTGTAGATACGCAGTATTTT. Protein sequence: CASSEGASGFVDTQYF.

The genes are TRBV7-2 and TRBJ2-7, with TRBD1 as a possible D gene (6 bases). There are 12 residues in the CDR3. Trimming cost V 6 bases and J 1 base, with 7 bases left between them. Germline CDR1 and CDR2: SGHTA and FQGNSA. CDR3 sequence (DNA): TGTGCCAGCAGAGGACAGTCCTACGAGCAGTACTTC. Translating gives CASRGQSYEQYF.

The chain carries TRBV15 and TRBJ2-5; possibly TRBD2 for D (6 bases). The CDR3 has 16 amino acids. CDR1 LNHNV and CDR2 YYDKDF come from the germline V gene (reference sequence). V dropped 0 bases and J dropped 9 bases, with 20 bases sitting between them. The CDR3 coding sequence is TGTGCCACCAGCAGAGAATCAACGGGGGTCTTTCGAGCCCAGTACTTC. Residues: CATSRESTGVFRAQYF.

The chain combines TRBV5-4 with TRBJ2-1; 10 positions match TRBD2. Germline CDR1 SGHNT, CDR2 YYREEE (reference sequence). The CDR3 is 16 residues long. Losses at the gene ends were 3 bases for V and 7 bases for J; bases not matched to a gene: 10. The CDR3 DNA follows: TGTGCCAGCAGCTCCTCTAGCGGGAGAGGGGTTAATGAGCAGTTCTTC. This gives the protein CASSSSSGRGVNEQFF.

The gene calls are TRBV9 and TRBJ2-5; no definite D call. V dropped 0 bases and J dropped 7 bases, with 13 bases sitting between them. CDR3 length: 14 residues. Germline CDR1 and CDR2: SGDLS and YYNGEE. The CDR3 sequence: CASSVDPGLGTQYF. The CDR3 DNA sequence: TGTGCCAGCAGCGTAGACCCGGGCCTTGGGACCCAGTACTTC. The complete variable domain, with remaining parts taken from reference TRBV9 and TRBJ2-5, reads DSGVTQTPKHLITATGQRVTLRCSPRSGDLSVYWYQQSLDQGLQFLIQYYNGEERAKGNILERFSAQQFPDLHSELNLSSLELGDSALYFCASSVDPGLGTQYFGPGTRLLVL.

The chain is built from TRBV28 and TRBJ2-3, with 11 bases that match TRBD2. With 8 bases clipped from V and 2 bases from J, the junction kept 15 bases outside the gene matches. The V gene's germline CDR1 is MDHEN and CDR2 SYDVKM. The CDR3 has 18 residues. The chain's CDR3 is CASPANVLAGDSTDTQYF. The CDR3 coding sequence is TGTGCCAGCCCCGCCAATGTACTAGCGGGAGACTCCACAGATACGCAGTATTTT.

The chain joins TRBV6-5 to TRBJ1-1; D not resolved. Germline loops: CDR1 MNHEY, CDR2 SVGAGI. Trimming shortened V by 0 bases and J by 6 bases, and 17 bases separated the two germline ends. The CDR3 sequence is 16 residues long. CDR3 region: CASSYSGPRLGSEAFF. In nucleotides, the CDR3 is TGTGCCAGCAGTTACTCCGGACCAAGGCTGGGCTCTGAAGCTTTCTTT.

This chain joins TRBV4-3 and TRBJ2-1; 10 bases are shared with TRBD2. The CDR3 length is 13 residues. CDR1 LGHNA and CDR2 YSLEER come from the germline V gene. The J segment lost 15 bases and the V segment lost 0 bases, leaving 5 bases of the junction unmatched. CDR3: CASSQDRASGRFF. CDR3 DNA: TGCGCCAGCAGCCAAGATCGGGCTAGCGGGAGGTTCTTC.

This clone has only a few counts. The rearrangement links TRBV6-5 to TRBJ2-1; 8 bases are shared with TRBD2. This CDR3 has 16 amino acids. V shed 3 bases and J 9 bases; nucleotides not matched to a gene: 13. The germline gives CDR1 MNHEY, CDR2 SVGAGI. CDR3 sequence: CASSYRGPGLGSEQFF. CDR3 in DNA: TGTGCCAGCAGTTATCGGGGTCCGGGACTAGGTTCTGAGCAGTTCTTC.

The count of this clone is one. The V and J genes are TRBV7-3 and TRBJ2-3; TRBD2 might be the D (7 bases). The CDR3 length is 15 residues. Looked up from germline, CDR1 is SGHTA and CDR2 is FQGTGA. V dropped 0 bases and J dropped 5 bases, with 12 bases sitting between them. The CDR3 spells CASSLTGGGQDTQYF. The DNA for the CDR3 is TGTGCCAGCAGCTTAACAGGGGGAGGGCAAGATACGCAGTATTTT.